This TCR beta chain was sequenced for a study of CD8 T cells in ankylosing spondylitis. Study results and limitations: Under 10 highly homologous variants formed a TCR beta motif that appeared characteristic of ankylosing spondylitis blood.

V was shortened by 3 bases and J by 2 bases, with 9 bases between the two germline ends. Germline V gene data show CDR1 as LGHDT and CDR2 as YNNKEL (reference sequence). This CDR3 is 14 amino acids long. TCRdb fed the 5' RACE reads into MiXCR, producing one record per CDR3 protein. Counted here are roughly 700,000 distinct CDR3 sequences, about 20% occurring once; the ten biggest clones make up about 19%. Points on this clonotype: Its specificity is not known.

The rearrangement joins TRBV3-1 to TRBJ2-3; a weak D match, TRBD2 (6 bases). The material sequenced was blood, either unsorted or a sorted T cell fraction (not recorded which). This receptor was obtained from a male donor with ankylosing spondylitis. CDR3 in amino acids: CASSQWGDTDTQYF. As DNA, the CDR3 is TGTGCCAGCAGCCAGTGGGGGGACACAGATACGCAGTATTTT.